This is a list of T cell receptor beta chains from one sample in a study of cytomegalovirus exposure and HLA in healthy donors. Clones were read by immunoSEQ multiplex PCR, and TCRdb kept only the in-frame ones, dropping some. This sample yields approximately 170,000 clones, of which 75% are seen a single time; 4% to 5.5% belongs to the top ten. The sample taken for sequencing was PBMCs. These receptors came from a male donor in good health and CMV-seronegative. Each CDR3 is given with its conserved first and last residue. A D gene is named only where the DNA matches it firmly. Size is omitted from some rows. Given values are once, few, many or a class for expanded clones.

v_gene	d_gene	j_gene	abundance	CDR3nt	CDR3aa
TRBV7-6	TRBD1	TRBJ1-6	.	TGTGCCAGCAGCCAGACAGGGAATGGGTCACCCCTCCACTTT	CASSQTGNGSPLHF
TRBV7-3	.	TRBJ1-1	.	TGTGCCAGCAGTTCGACACGACCCGATACTGAAGCTTTCTTT	CASSSTRPDTEAFF
TRBV6-5	TRBD1	TRBJ1-1	few	TGTGCCAGCAGGCATAACAGGGGGGACACTGAAGCTTTCTTT	CASRHNRGDTEAFF
TRBV28	TRBD1	TRBJ1-2	.	TGTGCCAGCAGCACCCCCGGGACAGAATTATATGGCTACACCTTC	CASSTPGTELYGYTF
TRBV19	TRBD2	TRBJ2-1	.	TGTGCCAGTAACAGACTAGCGGGAGGAAATGAGCAGTTCTTC	CASNRLAGGNEQFF
TRBV30	.	TRBJ2-3	.	TGTGCCTGGAGTGTACAAGGGGGAACGCAGTATTTT	CAWSVQGGTQYF
TRBV5-1	TRBD2	TRBJ2-1	.	TGCGCCAGCAGCTTGAGCGGGAGTAGTTACAATGAGCAGTTCTTC	CASSLSGSSYNEQFF
TRBV9	TRBD2	TRBJ2-2	.	TGTGCCAGCAGCGCTCTTAGCGGGGGCCCTAACACCGGGGAGCTGTTTTTT	CASSALSGGPNTGELFF
TRBV13	.	TRBJ2-3	.	TGTGCCAGCAGCTTAGTTGTCGCAGATACGCAGTATTTT	CASSLVVADTQYF
TRBV2	.	TRBJ1-1	once	TGTGCCAGCAGTGAAAGGGGAGGAGTCACTGAAGCTTTCTTT	CASSERGGVTEAFF
TRBV6-1	.	TRBJ1-1	once	TGTGCCAGCAGTGAAGCTACAGGGAAGGTTACTGAAGCTTTCTTT	CASSEATGKVTEAFF
TRBV27	.	TRBJ1-1	once	TGTGCCAGCAGTTTATTGAACACAGGTGAAGCTTTCTTT	CASSLLNTGEAFF
TRBV29-1	TRBD2	TRBJ2-7	once	TGCAGCGTTAGCGGGGAATCCGAGTACGAGCAGTACTTC	CSVSGESEYEQYF
TRBV9	.	TRBJ2-2	.	TGTGCCAGCAGCGGGAGCGCCGGGGAGCTGTTTTTT	CASSGSAGELFF
TRBV14	TRBD2	TRBJ2-3	few	TGTGCCAGCAGCGGCGCCAATCACCCACTAGCGGGGCTGGCAGATACGCAGTATTTT	CASSGANHPLAGLADTQYF
TRBV2	.	TRBJ2-7	.	TGTGCCAGCAGTGAAAGCCCCTACGAGCAGTACTTC	CASSESPYEQYF
TRBV7-2	TRBD2	TRBJ2-3	.	TGTGCCAGCAGCTTAGGGGCTAGCGGGAGCGGTCAGTATTTT	CASSLGASGSGQYF
TRBV29-1	TRBD1	TRBJ1-1	.	TGCAGCGTCCAGACAGGGGCCATCGCGAACACTGAAGCTTTCTTT	CSVQTGAIANTEAFF
TRBV13	TRBD2	TRBJ2-7	.	TGTGCCAGCAGCTTCTGGACTAGCTCGGTTTCCGAGCAGTACTTC	CASSFWTSSVSEQYF
TRBV6-5	.	TRBJ1-1	.	TGTGCCAGCAGGAGGGGCGGGGGCACTGAAGCTTTCTTT	CASRRGGGTEAFF
TRBV2	.	TRBJ2-7	.	TGTGCCAGCAGTGAAACAGGCCTCAAGCAGTACTTC	CASSETGLKQYF
TRBV28	TRBD2	TRBJ2-3	.	TGTGCCAACTCGACTAGCGGTCACACAGATACGCAGTATTTT	CANSTSGHTDTQYF
TRBV9	.	TRBJ2-1	few	TGTGCCAGCAGCGTAAGGCCCCGGGGTTGGAATGAGCAGTTCTTC	CASSVRPRGWNEQFF
TRBV11-2	.	TRBJ2-5	.	TGTGCCAGCAGCCTCAGCCAGGAAGAGACCCAGTACTTC	CASSLSQEETQYF
TRBV30	.	TRBJ2-5	.	TGTGCCTGGGGGAGGAGCGAGACCCAGTACTTC	CAWGRSETQYF
TRBV2	.	TRBJ2-3	few	TGTGCCCAGCGGGCGTCGATGGATACGCAGTATTTT	CAQRASMDTQYF
TRBV2	.	TRBJ1-1	.	TGTGCCAGCAGTGACAGGGGAAGGACTGAAGCTTTCTTT	CASSDRGRTEAFF
TRBV7-8	.	TRBJ2-3	.	TGTGCCAGCAGCTTAGACGGTGGCACAGATACGCAGTATTTT	CASSLDGGTDTQYF
TRBV28	TRBD2	TRBJ2-1	.	TGTGCCAGCAGTTCCTTTGTAGGGACTAGCGGGTTTCTTGAGCAGTTCTTC	CASSSFVGTSGFLEQFF
TRBV4-1	TRBD1	TRBJ2-7	.	TGCGCCAGCAGCCACGGGGACAGGGGGCAGTACGAGCAGTACTTC	CASSHGDRGQYEQYF
TRBV5-6	.	TRBJ1-1	.	TGTGCCAGCAGCTTGACAGGGAGCACTGAAGCTTTCTTT	CASSLTGSTEAFF
TRBV7-2	.	TRBJ1-5	.	TGTGCCAGCAGCCGAGAAGGGGGCAATCAGCCCCAGCATTTT	CASSREGGNQPQHF
TRBV6-6	TRBD1	TRBJ1-1	few	TGTGCCAGCAGGGTGACAGGGGGAGGTAGAAACACTGAAGCTTTCTTT	CASRVTGGGRNTEAFF
TRBV9	TRBD1	TRBJ1-2	.	TGCGCCAGCACCACTGGGACAGGGATACCTAACTATGGCTACACCTTC	CASTTGTGIPNYGYTF
TRBV5-1	TRBD2	TRBJ2-5	.	TGCGCCAGCAGCTCGAGCGGGACTAGCGGGCAAGAGACCCAGTACTTC	CASSSSGTSGQETQYF
TRBV7-6	.	TRBJ1-4	.	TGTGCCAGCAGCTTAGGACAGGCACTTAATGAAAAACTGTTTTTT	CASSLGQALNEKLFF
TRBV7-3	TRBD2	TRBJ2-2	few	TGTGCCAGCAGCTTAACGTTGGGGACTAGCGGGAGTGGGAACACCGGGGAGCTGTTTTTT	CASSLTLGTSGSGNTGELFF
TRBV5-4	TRBD2	TRBJ2-5	.	TGTGCCAGCAGCTGGGGGGGACTTAGCGGGGTTGGGGAGACCCAGTACTTC	CASSWGGLSGVGETQYF
TRBV20-1	.	TRBJ1-1	.	TGCAGTGCTAGCCCTAACAGGGACGCTTTCTTT	CSASPNRDAFF
TRBV7-9	TRBD1	TRBJ2-7	.	TGTGCCAGCAGCGGGACAGGGACGGGGGAGCAGTACTTC	CASSGTGTGEQYF
TRBV14	TRBD2	TRBJ2-1	.	TGTGCCAGCAGCCTCTCGGGACTAGCGGGGTTAGAGCAGTTCTTC	CASSLSGLAGLEQFF
TRBV2	.	TRBJ1-6	.	TGTGCCAGCGGGGAGGGTTGGGAAAATTCACCCCTCCACTTT	CASGEGWENSPLHF
TRBV9	TRBD2	TRBJ2-3	.	TGTGCCAGCAGCGAGCCCTCGGAGGCTAGCGGTCCGAGCACAGATACGCAGTATTTT	CASSEPSEASGPSTDTQYF
TRBV14	.	TRBJ1-3	.	TGTGCCAGCAGCCACGGGGAGGACGCCGCTCTGGGAAACACCATATATTTT	CASSHGEDAALGNTIYF
TRBV19	.	TRBJ1-5	.	TGTGCCAGTAGTATATCCTATCAGCCCCAGCATTTT	CASSISYQPQHF
TRBV7-2	TRBD1	TRBJ1-2	.	TGTGCCAGCAGTCAAGGGGGCCGGTATGGCTACACCTTC	CASSQGGRYGYTF
TRBV9	TRBD1	TRBJ2-7	few	TGTGCCAGCAGCGTAGAGACAGGGGGTTGTAGAAACGGGGGTAGGTACGAGCAGTACTTC	CASSVETGGCRNGGRYEQYF
TRBV6-6	.	TRBJ2-7	.	TGTGCCAGCAGTTTCCTAGGGGGTCCCTACGAGCAGTACTTC	CASSFLGGPYEQYF
TRBV7-2	TRBD1	TRBJ2-1	.	TGTGCCAGCGCCACGACAGGGCTCGATGAGCAGTTCTTC	CASATTGLDEQFF
TRBV6-1	TRBD1	TRBJ2-7	once	TGTGCCAGCTCCCCCACAGGGGGCTCCTACGAGCAGTACTTC	CASSPTGGSYEQYF
TRBV5-5	.	TRBJ1-1	.	TGTGCCAGCAGCTTGGGGGCAGCTATGAACACTGAAGCTTTCTTT	CASSLGAAMNTEAFF
TRBV27	.	TRBJ2-5	.	TGTGCCAGCAGTTACGGCCGTGCGGGGACCCAGTACTTC	CASSYGRAGTQYF
TRBV5-1	.	TRBJ2-3	.	TGCGCCAGCAGCTTGGGGCCTAGCCGGAGCACAGATACGCAGTATTTT	CASSLGPSRSTDTQYF
TRBV5-1	.	TRBJ2-3	.	TGCGCCAGCAGCTTGGGGGCGTCGGTCCCAAGGACAGATACGCAGTATTTT	CASSLGASVPRTDTQYF
TRBV4-1	.	TRBJ2-7	.	TGCGCCAGCAGCTCTGACCAAATGGCGGGCGAGCAGTACTTC	CASSSDQMAGEQYF
TRBV28	.	TRBJ2-7	.	TGTGCCAGCAGGTCGACAGAGGACGAGCAGTACTTC	CASRSTEDEQYF
TRBV7-7	TRBD1	TRBJ2-1	.	TGTGCCAGCAGCGGGGGGACAGGGACCCTCAATGAGCAGTTCTTC	CASSGGTGTLNEQFF